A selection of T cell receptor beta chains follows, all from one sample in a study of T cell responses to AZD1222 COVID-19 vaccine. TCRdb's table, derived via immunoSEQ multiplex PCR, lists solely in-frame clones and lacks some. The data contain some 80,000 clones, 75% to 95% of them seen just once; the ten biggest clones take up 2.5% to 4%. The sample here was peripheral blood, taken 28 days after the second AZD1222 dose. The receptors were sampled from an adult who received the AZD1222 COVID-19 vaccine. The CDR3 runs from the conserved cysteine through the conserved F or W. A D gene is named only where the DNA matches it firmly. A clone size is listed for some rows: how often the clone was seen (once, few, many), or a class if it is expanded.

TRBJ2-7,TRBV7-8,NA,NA,CASSLAAVYEQYF,TGTGCCAGCAGCTTAGCGGCGGTCTACGAGCAGTACTTC
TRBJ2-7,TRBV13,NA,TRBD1,CASSLGQGLYEQYF,TGTGCCAGCAGCTTGGGACAGGGATTGTACGAGCAGTACTTC
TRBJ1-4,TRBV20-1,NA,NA,CSARTTEKLFF,TGCAGTGCTAGAACCACTGAAAAACTGTTTTTT
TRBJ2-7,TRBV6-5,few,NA,CASTHTDNEQYF,TGTGCCAGCACCCACACGGACAACGAGCAGTACTTC
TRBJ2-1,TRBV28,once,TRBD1,CASSSSQGGQGYNEQFF,TGTGCCAGCAGTTCTTCACAGGGGGGACAGGGCTACAATGAGCAGTTCTTC
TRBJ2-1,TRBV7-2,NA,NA,CASSYLSAPEQFF,TGTGCCAGCAGTTATCTGAGTGCTCCTGAGCAGTTCTTC
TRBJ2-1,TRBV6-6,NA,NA,CASSSQGMGGNEQFF,TGTGCCAGCAGTTCTCAGGGAATGGGGGGCAATGAGCAGTTCTTC
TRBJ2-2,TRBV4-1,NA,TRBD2,CASSPEVAGGRSGELFF,TGCGCCAGCAGCCCAGAGGTAGCGGGGGGGCGGTCCGGGGAGCTGTTTTTT
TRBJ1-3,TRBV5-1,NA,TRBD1,CASSRSIGQGSSGNTIYF,TGCGCCAGCAGCCGATCGATTGGACAGGGAAGCTCTGGAAACACCATATATTTT
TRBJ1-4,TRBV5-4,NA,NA,CASSLDQYATNEKLFF,TGTGCCAGCAGCTTGGATCAGTACGCAACTAATGAAAAACTGTTTTTT
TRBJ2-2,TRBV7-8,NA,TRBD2,CASRTGTSGRTGELFF,TGTGCCAGCAGGACCGGGACTAGCGGGAGGACCGGGGAGCTGTTTTTT
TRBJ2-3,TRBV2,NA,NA,CASKVGGTQYF,TGTGCCAGCAAGGTCGGGGGTACGCAGTATTTT
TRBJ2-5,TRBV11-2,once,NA,CASSTYRETQYF,TGTGCCAGCAGCACCTACCGAGAGACCCAGTACTTC
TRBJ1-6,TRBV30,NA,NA,CAWSGGNSPLHF,TGTGCCTGGAGTGGAGGGAATTCACCCCTCCACTTT
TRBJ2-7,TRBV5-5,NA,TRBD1,CASSSSTGSDEQYF,TGTGCCAGCAGCTCTTCGACAGGGTCTGACGAGCAGTACTTC
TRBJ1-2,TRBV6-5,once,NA,CASSPGIDGYTF,TGTGCCAGCAGTCCCGGGATAGATGGCTACACCTTC
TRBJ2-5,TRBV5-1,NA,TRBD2,CASSGLAVQETQYF,TGCGCCAGCTCCGGACTAGCGGTCCAAGAGACCCAGTACTTC
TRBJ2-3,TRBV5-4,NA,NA,CAIRETASTDTQYF,TGTGCCATCCGTGAGACAGCTAGCACAGATACGCAGTATTTT
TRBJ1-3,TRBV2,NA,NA,CASSRSPSGNTIYF,TGTGCCAGCAGTCGATCTCCCTCTGGAAACACCATATATTTT
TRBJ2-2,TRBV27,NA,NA,CASSFRSANTGELFF,TGTGCCAGCAGTTTCAGGTCCGCGAACACCGGGGAGCTGTTTTTT
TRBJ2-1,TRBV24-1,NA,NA,CATSDAPGWGSEQFF,TGTGCCACCAGTGATGCCCCAGGGTGGGGGTCTGAGCAGTTCTTC
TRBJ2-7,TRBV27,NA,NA,CASSSPTSYEQYF,TGTGCCAGCAGTTCCCCGACTAGCTACGAGCAGTACTTC